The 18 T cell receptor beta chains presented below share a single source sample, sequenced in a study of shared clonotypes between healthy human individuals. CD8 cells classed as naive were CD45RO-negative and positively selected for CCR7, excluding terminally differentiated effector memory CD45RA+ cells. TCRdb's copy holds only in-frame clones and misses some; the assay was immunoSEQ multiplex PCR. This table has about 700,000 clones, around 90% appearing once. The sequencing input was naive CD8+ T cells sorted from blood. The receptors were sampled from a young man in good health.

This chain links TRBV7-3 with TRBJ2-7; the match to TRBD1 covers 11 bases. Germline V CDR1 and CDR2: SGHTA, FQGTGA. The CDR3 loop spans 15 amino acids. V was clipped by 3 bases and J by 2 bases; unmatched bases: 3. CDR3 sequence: CASSFSDRGPYEQYF. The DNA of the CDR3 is TGTGCCAGCAGCTTCTCGGACAGGGGGCCCTACGAGCAGTACTTC.

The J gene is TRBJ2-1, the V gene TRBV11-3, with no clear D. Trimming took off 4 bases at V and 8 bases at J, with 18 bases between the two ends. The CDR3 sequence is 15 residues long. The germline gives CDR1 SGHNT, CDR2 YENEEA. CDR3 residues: CASSYSGASRDEQFF. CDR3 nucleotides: TGTGCCAGCAGCTATTCAGGTGCTTCCCGGGATGAGCAGTTCTTC.

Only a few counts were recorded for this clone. The CDR3 DNA reads as TGTGCCAGTAGTGATGGAGACAGCAATCAGCCCCAGCATTTT. Translating gives CASSDGDSNQPQHF. The V gene is TRBV19, the J gene TRBJ1-5; D remains ambiguous. CDR1 and CDR2 from the germline V gene are LNHDA and SQIVND (reference sequence). With 5 bases removed from V and 1 base from J, the gap between germline ends came to 9 bases. The CDR3 runs to 14 residues.

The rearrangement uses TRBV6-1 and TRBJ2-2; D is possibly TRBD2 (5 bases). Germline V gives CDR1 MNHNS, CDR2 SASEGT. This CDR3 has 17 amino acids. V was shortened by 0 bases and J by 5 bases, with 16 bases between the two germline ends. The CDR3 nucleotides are TGTGCCAGCAGTGAAGCGCGGAGCGGCTGGTGGACCGGGGAGCTGTTTTTT. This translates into CASSEARSGWWTGELFF.

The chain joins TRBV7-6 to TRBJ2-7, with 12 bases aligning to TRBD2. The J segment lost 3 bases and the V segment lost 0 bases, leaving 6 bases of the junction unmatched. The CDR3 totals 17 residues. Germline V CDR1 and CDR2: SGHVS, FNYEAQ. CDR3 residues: CASSLAVLAGGDYEQYF. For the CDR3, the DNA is TGTGCCAGCAGCTTAGCAGTCCTAGCGGGAGGGGACTACGAGCAGTACTTC.

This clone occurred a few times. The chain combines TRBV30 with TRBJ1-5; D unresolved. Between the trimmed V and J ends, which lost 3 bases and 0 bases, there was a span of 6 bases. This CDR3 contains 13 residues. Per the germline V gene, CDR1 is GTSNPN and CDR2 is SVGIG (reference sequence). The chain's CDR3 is CAWSSHSNQPQHF. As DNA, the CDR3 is TGTGCCTGGAGCTCACATAGCAATCAGCCCCAGCATTTT.

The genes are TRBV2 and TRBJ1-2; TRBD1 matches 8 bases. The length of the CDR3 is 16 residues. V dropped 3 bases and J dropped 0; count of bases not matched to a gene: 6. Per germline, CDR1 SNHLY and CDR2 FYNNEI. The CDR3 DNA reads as TGTGCCAGCAGTGATCGGGACAGGAGAGCTAACTATGGCTACACCTTC. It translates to CASSDRDRRANYGYTF.

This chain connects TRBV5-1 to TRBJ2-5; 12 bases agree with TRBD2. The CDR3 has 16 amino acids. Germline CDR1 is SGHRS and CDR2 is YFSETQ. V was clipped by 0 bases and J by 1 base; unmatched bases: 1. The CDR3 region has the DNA TGCGCCAGCAGCTTGGAACTAGCGGGAGGCCAAGAGACCCAGTACTTC. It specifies CASSLELAGGQETQYF. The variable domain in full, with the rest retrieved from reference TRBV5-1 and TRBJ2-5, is KAGVTQTPRYLIKTRGQQVTLSCSPISGHRSVSWYQQTPGQGLQFLFEYFSETQRNKGNFPGRFSGRQFSNSRSEMNVSTLELGDSALYLCASSLELAGGQETQYFGPGTRLLVL.

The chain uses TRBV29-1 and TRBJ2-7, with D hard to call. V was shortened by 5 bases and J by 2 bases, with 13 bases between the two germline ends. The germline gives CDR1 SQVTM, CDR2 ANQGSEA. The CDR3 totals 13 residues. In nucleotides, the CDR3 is TGCAGCGTTTACGACACCTTGGCCTACGAGCAGTACTTC. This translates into CSVYDTLAYEQYF.

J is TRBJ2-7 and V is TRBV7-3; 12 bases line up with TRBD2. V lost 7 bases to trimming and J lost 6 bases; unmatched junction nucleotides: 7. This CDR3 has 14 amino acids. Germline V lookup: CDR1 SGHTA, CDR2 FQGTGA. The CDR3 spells CASTTSGRRGEQYF. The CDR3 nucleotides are TGTGCCAGCACCACTAGCGGGAGGCGGGGCGAGCAGTACTTC.

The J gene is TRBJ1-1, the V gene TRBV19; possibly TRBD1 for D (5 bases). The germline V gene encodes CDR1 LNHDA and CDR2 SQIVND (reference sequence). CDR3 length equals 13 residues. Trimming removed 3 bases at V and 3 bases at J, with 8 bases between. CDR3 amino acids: CASSMQGYTEAFF. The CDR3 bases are TGTGCCAGTAGTATGCAGGGTTACACTGAAGCTTTCTTT.

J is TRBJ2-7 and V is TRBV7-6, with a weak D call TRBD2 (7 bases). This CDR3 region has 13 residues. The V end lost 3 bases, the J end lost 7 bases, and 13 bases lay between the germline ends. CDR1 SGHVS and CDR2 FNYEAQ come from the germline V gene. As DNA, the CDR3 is TGTGCCAGCAGCTTGGGGCGGGGGCGAGAGCAGTACTTC. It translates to CASSLGRGREQYF.

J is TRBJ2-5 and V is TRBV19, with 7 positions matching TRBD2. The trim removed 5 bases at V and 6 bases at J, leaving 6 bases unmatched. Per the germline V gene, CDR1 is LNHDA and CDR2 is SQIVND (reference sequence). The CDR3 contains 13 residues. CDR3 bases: TGTGCCAGTAGTCCTGGGACTATCCAGACCCAGTACTTC. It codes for CASSPGTIQTQYF.

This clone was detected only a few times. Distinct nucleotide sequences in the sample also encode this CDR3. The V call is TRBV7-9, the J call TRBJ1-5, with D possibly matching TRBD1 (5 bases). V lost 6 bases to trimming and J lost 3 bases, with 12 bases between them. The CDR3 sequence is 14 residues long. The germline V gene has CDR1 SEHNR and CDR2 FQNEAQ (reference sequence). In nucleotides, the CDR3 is TGTGCCAGCAGTCTCGACAGTTTCAATCAGCCCCAGCATTTT. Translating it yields CASSLDSFNQPQHF.

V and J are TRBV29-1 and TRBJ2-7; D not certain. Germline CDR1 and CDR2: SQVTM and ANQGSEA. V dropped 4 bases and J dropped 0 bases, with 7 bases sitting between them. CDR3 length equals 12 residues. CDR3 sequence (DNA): TGCAGCGTTGCCACTAACTCCTACGAGCAGTACTTC. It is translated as CSVATNSYEQYF.

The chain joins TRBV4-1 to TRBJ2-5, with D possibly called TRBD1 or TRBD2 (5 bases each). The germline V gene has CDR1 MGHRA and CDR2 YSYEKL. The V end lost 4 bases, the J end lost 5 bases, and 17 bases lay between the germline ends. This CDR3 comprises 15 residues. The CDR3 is CASSPLEGPRETQYF. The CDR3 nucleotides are TGCGCCAGCAGCCCCTTAGAGGGGCCGAGGGAGACCCAGTACTTC.

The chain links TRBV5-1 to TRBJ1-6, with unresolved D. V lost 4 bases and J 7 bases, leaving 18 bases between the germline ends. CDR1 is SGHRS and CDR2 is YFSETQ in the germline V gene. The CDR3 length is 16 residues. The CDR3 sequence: CASSNYLSSLNSPLHF. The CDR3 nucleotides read TGCGCCAGCAGCAACTACCTCAGCTCCTTAAATTCACCCCTCCACTTT.

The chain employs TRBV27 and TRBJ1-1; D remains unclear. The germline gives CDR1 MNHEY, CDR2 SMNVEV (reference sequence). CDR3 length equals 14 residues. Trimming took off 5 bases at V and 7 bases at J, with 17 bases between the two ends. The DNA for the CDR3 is TGTGCCAGCAGTCCCCGAGGGTCGGTCATTGAAGCTTTCTTT. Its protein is CASSPRGSVIEAFF.